The 2 T cell receptor beta chains below come from one sample, sequenced in a study of cytomegalovirus exposure and HLA in healthy donors. Primers for the PCR totalled 60 Vbeta and 13 Jbeta. Only in-frame clones appear in the TCRdb table, and some are missing; sequencing was by immunoSEQ multiplex PCR. The data hold approximately 59,000 clones, with about 78% observed a single time. Sample: PBMCs. All receptors derive from a girl under 18 in good health and CMV-seropositive.

The chain couples TRBV28 to TRBJ1-1; D remains unclear. The V end lost 8 bases, the J end lost 6 bases, and 13 bases lay between the germline ends. CDR3 length: 12 residues. The germline CDR1 and CDR2 sequences are MDHEN and SYDVKM. The CDR3 loop is CASASLEPEAFF. CDR3 in DNA: TGTGCCAGCGCCTCGCTAGAACCTGAAGCTTTCTTT. The whole variable domain, remainder taken from reference TRBV28 and TRBJ1-1, is DVKVTQSSRYLVKRTGEKVFLECVQDMDHENMFWYRQDPGLGLRLIYFSYDVKMKEKGDIPEGYSVSREKKERFSLILESASTNQTSMYLCASASLEPEAFFGQGTRLTVV.

The chain employs TRBV6-1 and TRBJ2-7; TRBD2 agrees at 8 bases. The CDR3 spans 14 residues. V lost 5 bases, J lost 2 bases, and 5 bases stayed unmatched. CDR1 MNHNS and CDR2 SASEGT come from the germline V gene. CDR3 sequence reads: CASSSLAGPYEQYF. In DNA, the CDR3 is TGTGCCAGCAGTTCTTTAGCGGGACCCTACGAGCAGTACTTC.